Listed below are T cell receptor beta chains from one sample, sequenced in a study of cytomegalovirus exposure and HLA in healthy donors. TCRdb's table, derived via immunoSEQ multiplex PCR, lists solely in-frame clones and lacks some. The sample records around 62,000 clones, less than 80% being singletons. Specimen: PBMCs. The receptors come from a man in his 60s in good health and CMV-seropositive. Each CDR3 is given with its conserved first and last residue. A D gene is named only where the DNA matches it firmly. The size of a clone is reported for some rows only, either as once, few or many, or as a class for expanded clones.

j_gene: TRBJ2-1; d_gene: -; v_gene: TRBV21-1; abundance: -; CDR3aa: CASSKAPQEQFF; CDR3nt: TGTGCCAGCAGCAAAGCTCCCCAGGAGCAGTTCTTC
j_gene: TRBJ2-4; d_gene: -; v_gene: TRBV2; abundance: -; CDR3aa: CASSASRRAAEAKNIQYF; CDR3nt: TGTGCCAGCAGTGCAAGCAGGCGAGCGGCTGAAGCCAAAAACATTCAGTACTTC
j_gene: TRBJ1-5; d_gene: -; v_gene: TRBV7-2; abundance: -; CDR3aa: CASQGYSNQPQHF; CDR3nt: TGTGCCAGCCAGGGGTATAGCAATCAGCCCCAGCATTTT
j_gene: TRBJ1-1; d_gene: TRBD1; v_gene: TRBV6-1; abundance: -; CDR3aa: CASSAFLTGATEAFF; CDR3nt: TGTGCCAGCAGTGCCTTCCTTACAGGGGCCACTGAAGCTTTCTTT
j_gene: TRBJ2-1; d_gene: TRBD2; v_gene: TRBV11-2; abundance: few; CDR3aa: CASSSLAGGRGEQFF; CDR3nt: TGTGCCAGCAGCTCACTAGCGGGGGGCCGGGGGGAGCAGTTCTTC
j_gene: TRBJ2-6; d_gene: -; v_gene: TRBV6-4; abundance: -; CDR3aa: CASSDGGTGANVLTF; CDR3nt: TGTGCCAGCAGTGACGGGGGCACCGGGGCCAACGTCCTGACTTTC
j_gene: TRBJ2-3; d_gene: TRBD2; v_gene: TRBV10-2; abundance: -; CDR3aa: CASSEWGGITDTQYF; CDR3nt: TGCGCCAGCAGTGAGTGGGGAGGGATAACAGATACGCAGTATTTT
j_gene: TRBJ1-4; d_gene: -; v_gene: TRBV6-6; abundance: -; CDR3aa: CASRTGIATNEKLFF; CDR3nt: TGTGCCAGCAGAACAGGGATAGCAACTAATGAAAAACTGTTTTTT
j_gene: TRBJ2-5; d_gene: TRBD2; v_gene: TRBV29-1; abundance: -; CDR3aa: CSGGGRQETQYF; CDR3nt: TGCAGCGGGGGGGGAAGACAAGAGACCCAGTACTTC
j_gene: TRBJ2-3; d_gene: TRBD1; v_gene: TRBV6-1; abundance: once; CDR3aa: CASSGIGAGGRLDTQYF; CDR3nt: TGTGCCAGCAGTGGAATAGGTGCAGGGGGAAGGCTGGATACGCAGTATTTT
j_gene: TRBJ1-2; d_gene: -; v_gene: TRBV18; abundance: -; CDR3aa: CASSPSTDANYGYTF; CDR3nt: TGTGCCAGCTCACCCTCGACAGACGCTAACTATGGCTACACCTTC
j_gene: TRBJ1-3; d_gene: TRBD1; v_gene: TRBV5-1; abundance: -; CDR3aa: CASSPGTGRGNTIYF; CDR3nt: TGCGCCAGCAGCCCCGGGACAGGACGAGGAAACACCATATATTTT
j_gene: TRBJ2-1; d_gene: -; v_gene: TRBV5-1; abundance: -; CDR3aa: CASSLAEIHNEQFF; CDR3nt: TGCGCCAGCAGCTTGGCCGAGATTCACAATGAGCAGTTCTTC
j_gene: TRBJ2-3; d_gene: TRBD1; v_gene: TRBV7-8; abundance: few; CDR3aa: CASSLAGTGTSTDTQYF; CDR3nt: TGTGCCAGCAGCTTAGCGGGGACAGGGACTAGCACAGATACGCAGTATTTT
j_gene: TRBJ1-1; d_gene: -; v_gene: TRBV6-6; abundance: -; CDR3aa: CACLQEINTEAFF; CDR3nt: TGTGCCTGTTTACAGGAGATTAACACTGAAGCTTTCTTT
j_gene: TRBJ2-7; d_gene: -; v_gene: TRBV5-6; abundance: once; CDR3aa: CASSESGFSSYKQYF; CDR3nt: TGTGCCAGCAGCGAATCAGGGTTCAGCTCCTACAAGCAGTACTTC
j_gene: TRBJ1-1; d_gene: -; v_gene: TRBV28; abundance: -; CDR3aa: CASSLPGGLNTEAFF; CDR3nt: TGTGCCAGCAGTCTACCGGGGGGATTGAACACTGAAGCTTTCTTT